This T cell receptor (beta chain) is drawn from a study of identical twins. General study points: Some out-of-frame alpha sequences were shared by twins, and these showed excess low generation probability.

Healthy Caucasians made up all donors. This clonotype was recorded at least ten times. Its antigen is not known. The J segment lost 7 bases and the V segment lost 2 bases, leaving 4 bases of the junction unmatched. The CDR3 consists of 14 residues. The germline CDR1 and CDR2 sequences are SGDLS and YYNGEE. A universal primer site was added by template switching, and unique molecular identifiers were carried by the cDNA. TCRdb recomputed calls from the 5' RACE reads with MiXCR, one row per CDR3 protein. The table records about 100,000 distinct CDR3 sequences, just under 6% of them present only once. This TCR was sampled from a woman aged 50 to 65 in good health. The chain is built from TRBV9 and TRBJ2-1; TRBD1 aligns across 9 bases. The specimen sequenced was memory T cells sorted from blood. The CDR3 region is CASSVRDRENEQFF. Here the CDR3 DNA reads TGTGCCAGCAGCGTCCGGGACAGGGAAAATGAGCAGTTCTTC.